This record concerns one T cell receptor beta chain sequence. Antigen unknown. Naive CD8 populations comprised CD45RO-negative cells positively selected for CCR7, excluding terminally differentiated effector memory CD45RA+ cells. Donors comprised healthy HIV-negative adults lacking recent acute infections or vaccinations. V was shortened by 5 bases and J by 3 bases, with 23 bases between the two germline ends. This CDR3 contains 17 residues. Germline CDR1 and CDR2: SGHVS and FQNEAQ. Assay: immunoSEQ multiplex PCR; the TCRdb copy retains only in-frame clones and omits some. The sample holds about 2.1 million clones; 93% are singletons and the top ten take about 1.7%. The source of the sample is a study of shared clonotypes between healthy human individuals. Study conclusions and caveats: Sorted-subset samples were not fully sequenced, rarefaction indicated.

The TCR comes from a young man in good health. Some clones in this sample may be carry-over from other donors' samples. V is TRBV7-8 and J is TRBJ2-7; D is undetermined. Specimen: naive CD8+ T cells from PBMCs. CDR3 sequence (DNA): TGTGCCAGCAGCAGCCGGAACTCACGAATGCCATACTACGAGCAGTACTTC. This codes for CASSSRNSRMPYYEQYF.